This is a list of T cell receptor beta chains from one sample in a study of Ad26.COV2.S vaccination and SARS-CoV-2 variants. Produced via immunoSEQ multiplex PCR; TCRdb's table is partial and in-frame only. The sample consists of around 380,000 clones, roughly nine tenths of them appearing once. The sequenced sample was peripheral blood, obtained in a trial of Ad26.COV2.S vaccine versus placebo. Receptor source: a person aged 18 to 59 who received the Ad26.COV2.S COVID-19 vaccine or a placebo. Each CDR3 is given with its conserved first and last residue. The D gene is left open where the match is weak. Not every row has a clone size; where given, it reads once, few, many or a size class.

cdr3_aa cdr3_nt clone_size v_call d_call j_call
CASSLEGQGAITEAFF TGCGCCAGCAGCTTGGAGGGACAGGGGGCGATCACTGAAGCTTTCTTT . TRBV5-1 TRBD1 TRBJ1-1
CASSSTGQGDFYEQYF TGTGCCAGCAGCTCAACCGGACAGGGGGATTTCTACGAGCAGTACTTC once TRBV11-2 TRBD1 TRBJ2-7
CATFGSSGYGYTF TGTGCCACCTTTGGGAGCAGCGGGTATGGCTACACCTTC . TRBV10-3 . TRBJ1-2
CASSAANVLTF TGTGCCAGCAGTGCGGCCAACGTCCTGACTTTC . TRBV2 . TRBJ2-6
CASSTWGTGELFF TGTGCCAGCAGCACCTGGGGTACCGGGGAGCTGTTTTTT . TRBV9 . TRBJ2-2
CASSLSRGLSTDTQYF TGTGCCAGCAGCTTGAGTAGGGGGCTCAGCACAGATACGCAGTATTTT . TRBV5-4 TRBD1 TRBJ2-3
CASSMSGTGYNSPLHF TGTGCCAGTAGTATGTCCGGCACGGGGTATAATTCACCCCTCCACTTT . TRBV19 . TRBJ1-6
CASSLSPGTGGYNSPLHF TGTGCCAGCAGTTTATCCCCCGGGACAGGGGGCTATAATTCACCCCTCCACTTT . TRBV27 TRBD1 TRBJ1-6
CASSLSSGGPVAGELFF TGTGCCAGCTCATTGTCTAGCGGGGGCCCCGTGGCCGGGGAGCTGTTTTTT . TRBV18 TRBD2 TRBJ2-2
CASSLGGTGRTYEQYF TGTGCCAGCAGCTTAGGGGGAACGGGACGTACCTACGAGCAGTACTTC . TRBV11-2 . TRBJ2-7
CASSIAGTNYGYTF TGTGCCAGTAGTATCGCAGGGACAAACTATGGCTACACCTTC . TRBV19 . TRBJ1-2
CASSIERGQPQHF TGTGCCAGTAGTATAGAGCGGGGTCAGCCCCAGCATTTT . TRBV19 . TRBJ1-5
CASGLLTGPAGVSQYF TGTGCCAGCGGGTTGTTGACAGGGCCCGCCGGGGTGTCGCAGTATTTT . TRBV7-8 TRBD1 TRBJ2-3
CASSLGLRGAGTEAFF TGTGCCAGCAGCCTCGGGCTCCGGGGCGCGGGCACTGAAGCTTTCTTT . TRBV3-1/TRBV3-2 . TRBJ1-1
CASTVTPSTEAFF TGTGCCAGTACCGTAACCCCATCTACTGAAGCTTTCTTT . TRBV19 . TRBJ1-1
CASSTRDFPNEKLFF TGTGCCAGTAGTACCAGGGATTTTCCGAATGAAAAACTGTTTTTT . TRBV19 . TRBJ1-4